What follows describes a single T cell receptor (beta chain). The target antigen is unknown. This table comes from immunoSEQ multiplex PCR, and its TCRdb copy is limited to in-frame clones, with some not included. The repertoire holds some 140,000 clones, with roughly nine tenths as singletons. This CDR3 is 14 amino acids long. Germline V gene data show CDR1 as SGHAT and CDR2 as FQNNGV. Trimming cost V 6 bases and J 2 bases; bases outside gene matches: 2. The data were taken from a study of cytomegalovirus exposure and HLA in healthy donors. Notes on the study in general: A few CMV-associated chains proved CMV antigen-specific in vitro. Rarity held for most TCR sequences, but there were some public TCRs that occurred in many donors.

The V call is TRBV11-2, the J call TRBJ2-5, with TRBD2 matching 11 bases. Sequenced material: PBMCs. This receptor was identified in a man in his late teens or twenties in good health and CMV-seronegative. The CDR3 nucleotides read TGTGCCAGCAGACGGACTAGCGGGCAAGAGACCCAGTACTTC. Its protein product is CASRRTSGQETQYF.